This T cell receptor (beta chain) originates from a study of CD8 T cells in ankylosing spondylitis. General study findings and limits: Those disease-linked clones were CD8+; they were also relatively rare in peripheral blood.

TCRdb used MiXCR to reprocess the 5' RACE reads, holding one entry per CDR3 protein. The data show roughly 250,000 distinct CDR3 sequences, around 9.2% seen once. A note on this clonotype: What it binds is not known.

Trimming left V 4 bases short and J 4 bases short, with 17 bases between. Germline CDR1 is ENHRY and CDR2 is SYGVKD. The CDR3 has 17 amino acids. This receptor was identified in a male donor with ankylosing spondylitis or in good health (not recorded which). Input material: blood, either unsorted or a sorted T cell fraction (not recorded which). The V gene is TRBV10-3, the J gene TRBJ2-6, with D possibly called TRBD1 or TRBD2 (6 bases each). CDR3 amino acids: CAISGAGEALGANVLTF. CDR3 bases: TGTGCCATCAGTGGAGCAGGGGAGGCCTTAGGGGCCAACGTCCTGACTTTC.